This T cell receptor beta chain was recorded in a study of control samples from healthy donors and cancer patients. V shed 2 bases, J shed 0 bases, and the junction held 6 bases outside the gene matches. This CDR3 contains 18 residues. Germline assignment: CDR1 LNHNV and CDR2 YYDKDF (reference sequence). The method was immunoSEQ multiplex PCR; TCRdb's version includes in-frame clones alone and lacks a portion of them. The table has 50,000 or so clones, 80% seen once. The specimen was blood. The V gene is TRBV15, the J gene TRBJ2-6, with TRBD2 matching over 8 bases. The sequence derives from a man between 65 and 80 years old in good health. The CDR3 loop reads CATSRSGGLNSGANVLTF. The CDR3 DNA is TGTGCCACCAGCAGATCGGGGGGGCTTAACTCTGGGGCCAACGTCCTGACTTTC.